The 23 T cell receptor beta chains given below trace back to one sample, sequenced in a study of metastatic and nonmetastatic thyroid tumors. Thyroid surgery was preceded by no treatment in any patient. TCRdb re-called the PCR reads with MiXCR. Counted here are nearly 25,000 clones, roughly 12% occurring once; the ten biggest clones make up roughly an eighth. The sequenced sample was blood. The receptors were sampled from a female donor with papillary thyroid cancer or a benign thyroid nodule (not recorded which). Some clones in this sample may be carry-over from other donors' samples.

This clone is medium-sized (0.01 to 0.1%) within its sample. This chain's CDR3 is CASSEWAGGPNQPQHF. The CDR3 nucleotides read TGTGCCAGCAGTGAATGGGCAGGGGGCCCCAATCAGCCCCAGCATTTT. The rearrangement joins TRBV6-1 to TRBJ1-5; 8 bases align to TRBD1. CDR1 and CDR2 (germline): MNHNS, SASEGT. Trimming cost V 2 bases and J 3 bases; bases outside gene matches: 6. This CDR3 is built from 16 residues.

This clone was observed a few times. This chain joins TRBV6-9 and TRBJ2-7, with D unresolved. The CDR3 runs to 11 residues. Germline CDR1 is MNHGY and CDR2 is SVAAGI. Trimming removed 4 bases from V and 5 bases from J, with 6 bases in between. CDR3 amino acids: CASSWQDEQYF. The DNA for the CDR3 is TGTGCCAGCAGTTGGCAGGACGAGCAGTACTTC.

This clone was observed many times. The rearrangement links TRBV7-9 to TRBJ2-1; tentatively, D is TRBD1 (5 bases). CDR3 length equals 17 residues. Germline CDR1 reads SEHNR; CDR2 reads FQNEAQ (reference sequence). With 4 bases removed from V and 4 bases from J, the gap between germline ends came to 20 bases. The CDR3 nucleotides read TGTGCCAGCAGCTCTAGTAGGACACCCTCTTTATACAATGAGCAGTTCTTC. Amino acids: CASSSSRTPSLYNEQFF.

This clone occurred a few times. The V and J genes are TRBV7-8 and TRBJ1-3, with D possibly being TRBD1 (6 bases). Germline CDR1 reads SGHVS; CDR2 reads FQNEAQ. The CDR3 loop spans 12 amino acids. V was trimmed by 1 base and J by 9 bases, leaving 7 bases between them. The CDR3 reads CASSLEGVTIYF. The CDR3 DNA reads TGTGCCAGCAGCTTAGAGGGGGTCACCATATATTTT.

This clone occurred many times. The rearrangement joins TRBV18 to TRBJ1-4; 10 positions match TRBD1. The CDR3 covers 18 residues. Germline V gene lookup returns CDR1 KGHSH and CDR2 LQKENI. Losses at the gene ends were 0 bases for V and 7 bases for J; bases not matched to a gene: 11. The CDR3 coding sequence is TGTGCCAGCTCACCACCGGGAGCTGACCGGGACAGGGGTGAAAAACTGTTTTTT. Encoded protein: CASSPPGADRDRGEKLFF.

The table lists this clone with many counts. V gene TRBV12-3 or TRBV12-4 combines with J gene TRBJ2-3; D unresolved. This CDR3 is 14 amino acids long. V gave up 3 bases and J gave up 0 bases, with 7 bases separating them. In DNA form, the CDR3 reads TGTGCCAGCAGTTTTGGCCCTAGCACAGATACGCAGTATTTT. Translation gives CASSFGPSTDTQYF.

This clone was found many times. V gene TRBV19 combines with J gene TRBJ2-1, with 8 bases fitting TRBD1. The V gene end was trimmed by 3 bases and the J gene end by 8 bases; junction bases not matched to a gene: 15. This CDR3 region has 17 residues. Germline CDR1 is LNHDA and CDR2 is SQIVND (reference sequence). The CDR3 protein is CASSIYGGQGVAHEQFF. DNA of the CDR3: TGTGCCAGTAGTATCTACGGAGGACAGGGAGTTGCCCATGAGCAGTTCTTC. Full variable domain (rest looked up from reference TRBV19 and TRBJ2-1): DGGITQSPKYLFRKEGQNVTLSCEQNLNHDAMYWYRQDPGQGLRLIYYSQIVNDFQKGDIAEGYSVSREKKESFPLTVTSAQKNPTAFYLCASSIYGGQGVAHEQFFGPGTRLTVL.

This clone was seen ten or more times. The chain uses TRBV7-2 and TRBJ1-1, with D maybe TRBD1 (5 bases). The CDR3 length is 14 residues. CDR1 SGHTA and CDR2 FQGNSA come from the germline V gene. Trimming removed 5 bases at V and 1 base at J, with 11 bases between. Written as DNA, the CDR3 is TGTGCCAGCAGCCAAGGGGTCCCGAACACTGAAGCTTTCTTT. Translated: CASSQGVPNTEAFF.

A few counts support this clone. This rearrangement joins TRBV28 to TRBJ1-5, with D perhaps matching TRBD1 (5 bases). The V and J ends lost 3 bases and 0 bases respectively, with 12 bases between them. The germline gives CDR1 MDHEN, CDR2 SYDVKM. The CDR3 spans 16 residues. The CDR3 region is CASSFGRRGSNQPQHF. The CDR3 bases are TGTGCCAGCAGTTTCGGCAGGAGGGGTAGCAATCAGCCCCAGCATTTT.

The V call is TRBV11-3, the J call TRBJ1-2, with D maybe TRBD1 (6 bases). Between the trimmed V and J ends, which lost 2 bases and 2 bases, there was a span of 12 bases. The length of the CDR3 is 15 residues. Germline CDR1 is SGHNT and CDR2 is YENEEA. CDR3 nucleotides: TGTGCCAGCAGCTTAAGGGACACGTCGAACTATGGCTACACCTTC. This translates into CASSLRDTSNYGYTF.

In regard to this clone: A read error may explain this, as a much larger clone is one base away. The rearrangement links TRBV14 to TRBJ2-1, with D hard to call. The V gene's germline CDR1 is SGHDN and CDR2 FVKESK. This CDR3 spans 14 amino acids. CDR3: CASIQREYYNEQFF. The CDR3 region has the DNA TGTGCCAGCATCCAAAGAGAATACTACAATGAGCAGTTCTTC.

CDR3 DNA: TGCAGTGCTAGTTCTAGCGGGATGTTCACCGAGCAGTACTTC. The encoded protein is CSASSSGMFTEQYF. The chain combines TRBV20-1 with TRBJ2-7, with TRBD2 matching 9 bases. CDR1 and CDR2 from the germline V gene are DFQATT and SNEGSKA (reference sequence). With V trimmed by 3 bases and J by 6 bases, 9 bases remained unmatched. This CDR3 contains 14 residues.

The J gene is TRBJ1-6, the V gene TRBV9, with D hard to call. The germline V gene has CDR1 SGDLS and CDR2 YYNGEE. V lost 1 base to trimming and J lost 3 bases, with 8 bases between them. This CDR3 has 15 amino acids. The CDR3 DNA sequence: TGTGCCAGCAGCGTACAAGCAGTCTATAATTCACCCCTCCACTTT. Amino acids: CASSVQAVYNSPLHF.

The sample holds many counts of this clone. V gene TRBV7-8 combines with J gene TRBJ1-2; no clear D. Trimming took 1 base from V and 4 from J, leaving 7 bases between them. CDR3 length: 13 amino acids. Germline V lookup: CDR1 SGHVS, CDR2 FQNEAQ. The chain's CDR3 is CASSLGYGYGYTF. CDR3 DNA sequence: TGTGCCAGCAGCTTAGGGTACGGCTATGGCTACACCTTC.

This clone was found many times. The chain uses TRBV9 and TRBJ2-1; 11 bases agree with TRBD1. Germline assignment: CDR1 SGDLS and CDR2 YYNGEE. V lost 0 bases and J lost 7; bases outside the gene matches: 3. This CDR3 has 15 amino acids. CDR3: CASSVGGQGGNEQFF. CDR3 coding DNA: TGTGCCAGCAGCGTAGGGGGACAGGGGGGTAATGAGCAGTTCTTC.

This clone was seen more than once but under ten times. The CDR3 loop is CSAQTQGGEQFF. CDR3 DNA sequence: TGCAGCGCCCAGACCCAGGGTGGGGAGCAGTTCTTC. This chain links TRBV29-1 with TRBJ2-1; a possible D gene is TRBD1 (5 bases). This CDR3 contains 12 residues. The germline V and J ends were trimmed by 7 bases and 10 bases, with 17 bases remaining between them. The germline V gene encodes CDR1 SQVTM and CDR2 ANQGSEA.

V gene TRBV20-1 combines with J gene TRBJ2-2; 7 bases align to TRBD1. V lost 0 bases to trimming and J lost 3 bases; unmatched junction nucleotides: 4. The V gene's germline CDR1 is DFQATT and CDR2 SNEGSKA (reference sequence). The CDR3 spans 15 residues. The CDR3 DNA is TGCAGTGCTAGAGATTCCGGGACAGACACCGGGGAGCTGTTTTTT. Translating gives CSARDSGTDTGELFF.

This clone was detected a few times. The chain uses TRBV6-5 and TRBJ2-1; 9 bases match TRBD2. Germline V lookup: CDR1 MNHEY, CDR2 SVGAGI. CDR3 length: 14 residues. Trimming cost V 2 bases and J 9 bases; bases outside gene matches: 5. The CDR3 loop is CASSYGGRVSEQFF. CDR3 DNA sequence: TGTGCCAGCAGTTACGGCGGGAGGGTGAGTGAGCAGTTCTTC.

Ten or more counts support this clone. V and J are TRBV6-4 and TRBJ2-1, with D possibly being TRBD1 (6 bases). The V gene's germline CDR1 is MRHNA and CDR2 SNTAGT. The CDR3 is 12 residues long. V was cut by 7 bases and J by 9 bases, with 13 bases left in between. The CDR3 nucleotides are TGTGCCAGCATAGTGGGGGCGGGTGAGCAGTTCTTC. Protein: CASIVGAGEQFF.

At least ten counts were recorded for this clone. The sample holds other DNA sequences that translate to the same CDR3. V gene TRBV6-1 combines with J gene TRBJ1-2; 9 nucleotides agree with TRBD1. The ends lost 6 bases at V and 2 bases at J; junction bases unmatched: 4. Per germline, CDR1 MNHNS and CDR2 SASEGT. The CDR3 length is 14 residues. The CDR3 loop is CASSPGTGNYGYTF. DNA of the CDR3: TGTGCCAGCAGCCCCGGGACAGGGAACTATGGCTACACCTTC.

This clone was detected many times. The chain recombines TRBV20-1 with TRBJ1-1; D call uncertain. This CDR3 has 12 amino acids. The V gene's germline CDR1 is DFQATT and CDR2 SNEGSKA (reference sequence). V gave up 6 bases and J gave up 1 base, with 9 bases separating them. DNA for the CDR3: TGCAGTGCCCTCGGACCGAACACTGAAGCTTTCTTT. This encodes CSALGPNTEAFF.

Turning to this clone: This may come from a read error, since a much larger clone is one base off. V usage is TRBV4-1 and J usage is TRBJ2-4; tentatively, D is TRBD2 (5 bases). The CDR3 loop spans 15 amino acids. CDR1 is MGHRA and CDR2 is YSYEKL in the germline V gene. This CDR3 reads CASSPVSLAKDIQYF. The CDR3 DNA reads TGCGCCAGCAGCCCGGTGAGCCTAGCCAAAGACATTCAGTACTTC.

This clone is judged medium-sized. The chain is built from TRBV18 and TRBJ1-1, with unresolved D. Germline CDR1 reads KGHSH; CDR2 reads LQKENI. With 1 base removed from V and 6 bases from J, the gap between germline ends came to 9 bases. This CDR3 has 13 residues. The CDR3 loop reads CASSPQSGAEAFF. The CDR3 bases are TGTGCCAGCTCACCACAGAGCGGCGCTGAAGCTTTCTTT.